This is a list of T cell receptor beta chains from one sample in a study of T cell changes during pregnancy in multiple sclerosis. Produced via immunoSEQ multiplex PCR; TCRdb's table is partial and in-frame only. The table shows more than 80,000 clones, with more than 85% occurring only once. Source: peripheral blood, taken in the first trimester of pregnancy. The receptors derive from a female donor with multiple sclerosis, enrolled in a pregnancy study. Both conserved end residues are part of each CDR3. A D gene is named only where the DNA matches it firmly. Rows may omit the clone size; those that give it use once, few, many or a size class.

j_gene,abundance,d_gene,v_gene,len,CDR3aa,CDR3nt
TRBJ2-7,NA,NA,TRBV19,15,CASSMQAGIPYEQYF,TGTGCCAGTAGTATGCAGGCAGGGATCCCCTACGAGCAGTACTTC
TRBJ2-1,NA,NA,TRBV27,15,CASSLELAFGNEQFF,TGTGCCAGCAGTTTAGAGCTAGCTTTCGGGAATGAGCAGTTCTTC
TRBJ1-2,NA,NA,TRBV18,16,CASSPVVSGEGGGYTF,TGTGCCAGCTCACCGGTCGTTAGTGGAGAGGGTGGAGGCTACACCTTC
TRBJ1-5,NA,TRBD1,TRBV2,16,CASSELGGVSNQPQHF,TGTGCCAGCAGTGAACTAGGGGGCGTGAGCAATCAGCCCCAGCATTTT
TRBJ2-1,NA,NA,TRBV6-1,12,CASSGRLDGQFF,TGTGCCAGCAGCGGTAGACTAGACGGCCAGTTCTTC
TRBJ2-1,NA,NA,TRBV6-5,13,CASSVTDYNEQFF,TGTGCCAGCAGTGTGACAGACTACAATGAGCAGTTCTTC
TRBJ2-1,NA,TRBD2,TRBV18,16,CASSPPSSGGVHEQFF,TGTGCCAGCTCACCACCGTCAAGCGGGGGGGTCCATGAGCAGTTCTTC
TRBJ2-3,NA,TRBD2,TRBV13,19,CASRSSLGTSGGGTDTQYF,TGTGCCAGCAGATCATCCCTCGGGACTAGCGGGGGGGGCACAGATACGCAGTATTTT
TRBJ2-5,NA,NA,TRBV5-1,14,CASSSTGRKETQYF,TGCGCCAGCAGCTCCACAGGGCGCAAAGAGACCCAGTACTTC
TRBJ1-2,NA,TRBD1,TRBV19,13,CASSMGQGDGYTF,TGTGCCAGTAGTATGGGGCAGGGGGATGGCTACACCTTC
TRBJ2-1,once,TRBD1,TRBV15,22,CATSRPTGGVIEGRPHYNEQFF,TGTGCCACCAGCAGGCCGACAGGGGGGGTAATAGAGGGTCGGCCCCACTACAATGAGCAGTTCTTC
TRBJ2-7,NA,NA,TRBV6-1,12,CASVGGSYEQYF,TGTGCCAGCGTCGGGGGCTCCTACGAGCAGTACTTC
TRBJ2-7,once,TRBD1,TRBV7-8,13,CASSSLDRGEQYF,TGTGCCAGCAGCTCCTTGGACAGGGGCGAGCAGTACTTC
TRBJ2-7,NA,NA,TRBV5-1,14,CASSSGLMSYEQYF,TGCGCCAGCAGCTCCGGACTGATGTCCTACGAGCAGTACTTC
TRBJ2-5,NA,TRBD2,TRBV7-6,16,CASSLRSGELSETQYF,TGTGCCAGCAGCCTTCGTAGCGGGGAACTGTCAGAGACCCAGTACTTC
TRBJ2-6,NA,TRBD1,TRBV30,17,CACPLAGTATGANVLTF,TGTGCCTGTCCCCTTGCCGGGACAGCGACTGGGGCCAACGTCCTGACTTTC
TRBJ2-7,NA,NA,TRBV7-2,13,CASSPRTGTEQYF,TGTGCCAGCAGCCCCAGAACGGGTACCGAGCAGTACTTC
TRBJ2-3,NA,NA,TRBV5-1,15,CASSLGQFSTDTQYF,TGCGCCAGCAGCTTGGGACAATTTAGCACAGATACGCAGTATTTT
TRBJ1-1,once,NA,TRBV29-1,11,CSVVANTEAFF,TGCAGCGTTGTAGCGAACACTGAAGCTTTCTTT
TRBJ1-2,NA,TRBD1,TRBV6-6,14,CASSYDRVNYGYTF,TGTGCCAGCAGTTATGACAGGGTTAACTATGGCTACACCTTC
TRBJ2-1,NA,NA,TRBV9,12,CASSSPYNEQFF,TGTGCCAGCAGTAGCCCCTACAATGAGCAGTTCTTC
TRBJ2-7,NA,TRBD1,TRBV5-1,13,CASSADRVIEQYF,TGCGCCAGCAGCGCCGACAGGGTCATCGAGCAGTACTTC
TRBJ1-5,NA,NA,TRBV11-2,13,CASSRSSGQPQHF,TGTGCCAGCAGCCGATCGTCGGGGCAGCCCCAGCATTTT
TRBJ2-1,NA,TRBD2,TRBV6-5,14,CASSYSRTSYEQFF,TGTGCCAGCAGTTACTCGCGGACTAGCTATGAGCAGTTCTTC
TRBJ2-7,NA,TRBD2,TRBV5-1,14,CASSFTSGSYEQYF,TGCGCCAGCAGCTTCACTAGCGGGAGCTACGAGCAGTACTTC
TRBJ2-3,NA,NA,TRBV13,13,CASSLTSTDTQYF,TGTGCCAGCAGCTTGACTAGCACAGATACGCAGTATTTT
TRBJ2-7,NA,TRBD2,TRBV30,13,CACILADSYEQYF,TGTGCCTGTATTCTAGCGGACTCCTACGAGCAGTACTTC
TRBJ2-7,NA,TRBD2,TRBV4-2,14,CASSPGTSGYEQYF,TGTGCCAGCAGCCCTGGGACTAGCGGTTACGAGCAGTACTTC
TRBJ1-2,NA,TRBD1,TRBV4-1,14,CASRPPGQNYGYTF,TGCGCCAGCAGACCCCCGGGACAGAACTATGGCTACACCTTC
TRBJ1-3,once,NA,TRBV9,16,CASSVDVRLSGNTIYF,TGTGCCAGCAGCGTAGACGTCAGACTCTCTGGAAACACCATATATTTT
TRBJ2-7,NA,TRBD2,TRBV4-3,15,CASSSRVAGEDEQYF,TGCGCCAGCAGCTCCCGGGTAGCGGGAGAGGACGAGCAGTACTTC
TRBJ2-1,NA,NA,TRBV2,15,CANRPGSSEDNEQFF,TGTGCCAACAGGCCCGGGAGCAGTGAGGACAATGAGCAGTTCTTC
TRBJ1-5,NA,NA,TRBV19,15,CASSIAGRATQPQHF,TGTGCCAGTAGTATAGCTGGCAGGGCGACGCAGCCCCAGCATTTT
TRBJ2-7,NA,NA,TRBV7-9,12,CASSLEAYEQYF,TGTGCCAGCAGCCTCGAGGCATACGAGCAGTACTTC
TRBJ2-7,NA,NA,TRBV4-3,15,CASSQDIRGTYEQYF,TGCGCCAGCAGCCAAGATATTCGGGGTACCTACGAGCAGTACTTC
TRBJ2-3,NA,NA,TRBV29-1,13,CSVEKGQGDTQYF,TGCAGCGTTGAAAAGGGTCAGGGAGATACGCAGTATTTT
TRBJ1-1,NA,TRBD1,TRBV6-5,16,CASSFRQGPMNTEAFF,TGTGCCAGCAGTTTCCGACAGGGACCCATGAACACTGAAGCTTTCTTT
TRBJ2-3,NA,TRBD2,TRBV29-1,13,CSGPGLVPDTQYF,TGCAGCGGTCCGGGACTAGTCCCAGATACGCAGTATTTT
TRBJ1-1,once,NA,TRBV14,16,CASSRLMTALNTEAFF,TGTGCCAGCAGCCGACTCATGACAGCTTTGAACACTGAAGCTTTCTTT
TRBJ2-7,NA,TRBD2,TRBV4-1,15,CASSQGSGRNNEQYF,TGCGCCAGCAGCCAGGGGAGCGGGAGGAATAACGAGCAGTACTTC
TRBJ2-5,NA,NA,TRBV7-3,14,CASSQRVYQETQYF,TGTGCCAGCAGCCAGCGGGTTTACCAGGAGACCCAGTACTTC
TRBJ2-3,NA,TRBD2,TRBV7-8,17,CASERTSGGRGTDTQYF,TGTGCCAGCGAAAGGACTAGCGGCGGTCGAGGCACAGATACGCAGTATTTT
TRBJ2-3,NA,NA,TRBV7-9,13,CASRPDGGGQVYF,TGTGCCAGCAGGCCCGATGGTGGGGGCCAGGTGTATTTT
TRBJ2-1,once,TRBD1,TRBV5-6,15,CASSPRQGRYNEQFF,TGTGCCAGCAGCCCCCGACAGGGCCGATACAATGAGCAGTTCTTC
TRBJ1-5,NA,NA,TRBV30,16,CAWSVGGLYSNQPQHF,TGTGCCTGGAGTGTTGGGGGACTCTATAGCAATCAGCCCCAGCATTTT
TRBJ1-5,NA,TRBD1,TRBV7-8,19,CASSPKGTGGGRSNQPQHF,TGTGCCAGCAGCCCAAAAGGGACAGGGGGCGGGAGGAGCAATCAGCCCCAGCATTTT
TRBJ2-3,NA,TRBD1,TRBV18,17,CASSPTLGKGAGDTQYF,TGTGCCAGCTCACCAACCCTCGGGAAGGGGGCAGGAGATACGCAGTATTTT
TRBJ1-5,NA,NA,TRBV19,12,CASTQGERPQHF,TGTGCCAGTACCCAGGGTGAGAGGCCCCAGCATTTT
TRBJ2-1,NA,TRBD2,TRBV7-8,15,CASSLVASGRNEQFF,TGTGCCAGCAGCTTAGTGGCTAGCGGACGGAATGAGCAGTTCTTC